Below, one TCR beta chain is given with its context. Original handling: Quantification of nucleated cells was approximated via reference gene primer amplification. The assay was immunoSEQ multiplex PCR, and TCRdb's table has in-frame clones only and misses some. V, J and clone size are those of that table, while D and trimming were read from the DNA. Of a few hundred thousand clones listed, around 82% are singletons. Trimming at V came to 6 bases and at J to 4 bases, leaving 0 bases not matched to a gene. The CDR3 contains 12 residues. The entry originates in a study of blood T cell repertoires in COVID-19. Study-wide background: Sites in the United States, Italy and Spain provided acute and convalescent COVID-19 samples. The analysed material was cDNA or gDNA that came from T cells, B-cell-depleted T cells, or PBMCs.

The sequence came from a human donor in a cohort sampled during active COVID-19. Sample: peripheral blood. This chain connects TRBV12-3 or TRBV12-4 to TRBJ2-3; the match to TRBD2 covers 8 bases. The CDR3 nucleotides are TGTGCCAGCAGGACTAGCGCAGATACGCAGTATTTT. This translates into CASRTSADTQYF.